The 17 T cell receptor beta chains listed next were all sequenced from one sample in a study of cytomegalovirus exposure and HLA in healthy donors. It was with 60 Vbeta and 13 Jbeta primers that the PCR ran. Some clones are missing from TCRdb's copy, which holds only in-frame ones; the method was immunoSEQ multiplex PCR. The profile shows 100,000 to 150,000 clones, 60% to 80% of them singletons. The sample taken for sequencing was PBMCs. The receptors were sampled from a female donor in good health and CMV-seronegative.

CDR3 sequence reads: CASSQVGGGNQPQHF. The CDR3 DNA sequence: TGCGCCAGCAGCCAAGTCGGAGGTGGCAATCAGCCCCAGCATTTT. V and J are TRBV4-1 and TRBJ1-5; no firm D call. V lost 1 base and J 2 bases, leaving 9 bases between the germline ends. The germline gives CDR1 MGHRA, CDR2 YSYEKL. CDR3 size: 15 residues.

The V and J genes are TRBV5-1 and TRBJ2-7; 9 nucleotides line up with TRBD2. The V segment lost 5 bases and the J segment 3 bases; nucleotides outside the gene matches: 9. The CDR3 is made up of 15 amino acids. The germline gives CDR1 SGHRS, CDR2 YFSETQ. This CDR3 reads CASRLGHSGGYEQYF. DNA for the CDR3: TGCGCCAGCAGACTGGGACATAGCGGGGGCTACGAGCAGTACTTC.

The rearrangement joins TRBV11-2 to TRBJ1-1; D is perhaps TRBD1 (5 bases). Germline CDR1 SGHAT, CDR2 FQNNGV. The CDR3 totals 14 residues. The germline V and J ends were trimmed by 2 bases and 6 bases, with 13 bases remaining between them. The CDR3 spells CASSLPRGGPEAFF. DNA of the CDR3: TGTGCCAGCAGCTTACCACGCGGGGGTCCTGAAGCTTTCTTT.

The chain couples TRBV9 to TRBJ1-1; TRBD1 matches at 7 bases. The CDR3 is made up of 15 amino acids. Trimming took 4 bases from V and 1 from J; bases not matched to a gene: 7. Per germline, CDR1 SGDLS and CDR2 YYNGEE. CDR3 sequence: CASSPSGQTNTEAFF. The CDR3 coding sequence is TGTGCCAGCAGCCCATCGGGACAGACGAACACTGAAGCTTTCTTT. The entire variable domain, with the rest obtained from reference TRBV9 and TRBJ1-1, is as follows: DSGVTQTPKHLITATGQRVTLRCSPRSGDLSVYWYQQSLDQGLQFLIQYYNGEERAKGNILERFSAQQFPDLHSELNLSSLELGDSALYFCASSPSGQTNTEAFFGQGTRLTVV.

This clone was observed once. The chain carries TRBV28 and TRBJ1-3; unclear D gene. The CDR3 contains 12 residues. Germline V lookup: CDR1 MDHEN, CDR2 SYDVKM. Trimming shortened V by 9 bases and J by 2 bases, and 8 bases separated the two germline ends. This chain's CDR3 is CASNLAGNTIYF. The CDR3 DNA follows: TGTGCCAGTAACTTAGCTGGAAACACCATATATTTT.

This clone appeared once. The rearrangement uses TRBV29-1 and TRBJ1-4; D gene ambiguous. V lost 2 bases and J 3 bases, leaving 10 bases between the germline ends. Per the germline V gene, CDR1 is SQVTM and CDR2 is ANQGSEA. This CDR3 region has 14 residues. The DNA for the CDR3 is TGCAGCGTTGAAACCGGGTATCCTAATGAAAAACTGTTTTTT. Translated: CSVETGYPNEKLFF.

The table lists this clone with a few counts. This chain joins TRBV2 and TRBJ2-4; D perhaps matches TRBD1 (6 bases). Between the trimmed V and J ends, which lost 6 bases and 0 bases, there was a span of 15 bases. In germline, CDR1 is SNHLY, CDR2 FYNNEI. The CDR3 totals 16 residues. In DNA, the CDR3 is TGTGCCAGCAGCCCGTTTCAGGGGAGAGCCAAAAACATTCAGTACTTC. This translates into CASSPFQGRAKNIQYF.

V and J are TRBV7-9 and TRBJ2-5, with 11 nucleotides matching TRBD2. The CDR3 length is 16 residues. The V gene's germline CDR1 is SEHNR and CDR2 FQNEAQ (reference sequence). V lost 5 bases to trimming and J lost 4 bases; unmatched junction nucleotides: 9. CDR3 DNA: TGTGCCAGCAGCCCTCGGGGTAGCGGGAGGGCAGAGACCCAGTACTTC. Its translation: CASSPRGSGRAETQYF.

This clone has just a few counts. The chain carries TRBV9 and TRBJ2-7, with TRBD1 as a possible D gene (6 bases). Germline CDR1 SGDLS, CDR2 YYNGEE. Trimming took 0 bases from V and 7 from J, leaving 17 bases between them. The CDR3 extends over 15 amino acids. The CDR3 is CASSVVETGPSEQYF. Here the CDR3 DNA reads TGTGCCAGCAGCGTAGTTGAGACAGGCCCCTCGGAGCAGTACTTC. Complete variable domain (other parts from reference TRBV9 and TRBJ2-7): DSGVTQTPKHLITATGQRVTLRCSPRSGDLSVYWYQQSLDQGLQFLIQYYNGEERAKGNILERFSAQQFPDLHSELNLSSLELGDSALYFCASSVVETGPSEQYFGPGTRLTVT.

V is TRBV25-1 and J is TRBJ2-1; 13 positions agree with TRBD2. Germline V gene lookup returns CDR1 MGHDK and CDR2 SYGVNS. With 3 bases clipped from V and 9 bases from J, the junction kept 11 bases outside the gene matches. The CDR3 consists of 17 residues. Here the CDR3 reads CASSDPGLAGVSGEQFF. DNA of the CDR3: TGTGCCAGCAGTGACCCCGGACTAGCGGGAGTTTCTGGTGAGCAGTTCTTC.

This chain links TRBV6-6 with TRBJ2-3; D gene ambiguous. Germline-derived CDR1 and CDR2 are MNHNY and SVGAGI (reference sequence). V was cut by 8 bases and J by 4 bases, with 7 bases left in between. This CDR3 has 11 residues. In DNA form, the CDR3 reads TGTGCCAGCGGAGACGCAGATACGCAGTATTTT. This sequence encodes CASGDADTQYF.

This clone was recorded once. The genes are TRBV18 and TRBJ1-5, with D possibly matching TRBD1 (6 bases). Trimming removed 3 bases from V and 3 bases from J, with 18 bases in between. In germline, CDR1 is KGHSH, CDR2 LQKENI. CDR3 length equals 17 residues. CDR3 DNA sequence: TGTGCCAGCTCACCGCCGGGGTCAGGGGCCCACAATCAGCCCCAGCATTTT. This codes for CASSPPGSGAHNQPQHF.

This clone was seen just once. J is TRBJ2-2 and V is TRBV7-2; possible D gene TRBD2, 7 bases. The germline V and J ends were trimmed by 5 bases and 4 bases, with 17 bases remaining between them. The germline V gene has CDR1 SGHTA and CDR2 FQGNSA. The CDR3 spans 16 residues. The CDR3 nucleotides are TGTGCCAGCAGCCCAGGAACAGGGAGGGGCACCGGGGAGCTGTTTTTT. It codes for CASSPGTGRGTGELFF.

This sequence joins TRBV19 and TRBJ1-2; 9 positions agree with TRBD1. CDR1 is LNHDA and CDR2 is SQIVND in the germline V gene (reference sequence). J lost 4 bases, V lost 2 bases, and 5 bases had no gene match. The CDR3 covers 15 residues. The CDR3 coding sequence is TGTGCCAGTAGTATACCGGGACAGGGCGGCTATGGCTACACCTTC. Translating it yields CASSIPGQGGYGYTF.

The J gene is TRBJ2-7, the V gene TRBV5-1, with a weak D call TRBD2 (5 bases). The V end lost 0 bases, the J end lost 7 bases, and 11 bases lay between the germline ends. The CDR3 totals 13 residues. Germline loops: CDR1 SGHRS, CDR2 YFSETQ. The CDR3 region has the DNA TGCGCCAGCAGCTTGGCCCCGGGGTGGGAGCAGTACTTC. Its protein product is CASSLAPGWEQYF.

This clone was found a few times. In nucleotides, the CDR3 is TGTGCCAGCAGTGAAAAGGGTGGGAGAGATCTGTTTTTT. Translating it yields CASSEKGGRDLFF. V and J are TRBV6-5 and TRBJ1-4; the D is unclear. The germline V and J ends were trimmed by 5 bases and 14 bases, with 18 bases remaining between them. CDR3 length: 13 residues. Per germline, CDR1 MNHEY and CDR2 SVGAGI.

The J gene is TRBJ1-5, the V gene TRBV27; 8 bases line up with TRBD1. The junction had 18 bases not matched to a gene; V was cut back by 2 bases and J by 6 bases. The CDR3 extends over 19 amino acids. Germline V CDR1 and CDR2: MNHEY, SMNVEV (reference sequence). The CDR3, as DNA: TGTGCCAGCAGTTTAGAGGGCCCCTTATACTCCCAGGGGGCTCAGCCCCAGCATTTT. Translated, it gives CASSLEGPLYSQGAQPQHF.